This T cell receptor (beta chain) was retrieved from a study of shared clonotypes between healthy human individuals. In regard to this clone: Other DNA sequences in this sample translate to the same CDR3.

Some clones are missing from TCRdb's copy, which holds only in-frame ones; the method was immunoSEQ multiplex PCR. The sample yields fewer than 850,000 clones, approximately 75% seen once. Per the germline V gene, CDR1 is SEHNR and CDR2 is FQNEAQ (reference sequence). The CDR3 is made up of 15 amino acids. Between the trimmed V and J ends, which lost 5 bases and 0 bases, there was a span of 11 bases. This clonotype was obtained from a young woman in good health. The sequencing sample was made of memory CD4+ T cells sorted from blood. The sample's subset: CD45RA-negative fraction. The chain links TRBV7-9 to TRBJ2-1, with D perhaps matching TRBD2 (6 bases). The CDR3, as DNA: TGTGCCAGCAGCCCACGGGGGAGCTCCTACAATGAGCAGTTCTTC. Protein: CASSPRGSSYNEQFF.